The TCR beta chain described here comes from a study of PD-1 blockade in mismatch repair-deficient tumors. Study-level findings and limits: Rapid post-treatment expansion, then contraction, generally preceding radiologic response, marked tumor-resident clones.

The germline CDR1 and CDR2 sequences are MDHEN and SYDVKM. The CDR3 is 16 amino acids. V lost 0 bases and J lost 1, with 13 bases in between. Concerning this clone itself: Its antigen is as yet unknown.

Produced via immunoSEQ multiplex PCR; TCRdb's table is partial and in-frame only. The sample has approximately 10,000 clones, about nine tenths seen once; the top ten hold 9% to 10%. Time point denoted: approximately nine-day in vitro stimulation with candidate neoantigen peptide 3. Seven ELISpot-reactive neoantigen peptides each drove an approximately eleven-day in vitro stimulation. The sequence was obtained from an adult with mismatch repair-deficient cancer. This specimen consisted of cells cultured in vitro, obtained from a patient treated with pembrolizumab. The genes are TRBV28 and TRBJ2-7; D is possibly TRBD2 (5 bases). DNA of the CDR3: TGTGCCAGCAGTTTATGGAGAGCGGTGCTGTCCTACGAGCAGTACTTC. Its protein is CASSLWRAVLSYEQYF.